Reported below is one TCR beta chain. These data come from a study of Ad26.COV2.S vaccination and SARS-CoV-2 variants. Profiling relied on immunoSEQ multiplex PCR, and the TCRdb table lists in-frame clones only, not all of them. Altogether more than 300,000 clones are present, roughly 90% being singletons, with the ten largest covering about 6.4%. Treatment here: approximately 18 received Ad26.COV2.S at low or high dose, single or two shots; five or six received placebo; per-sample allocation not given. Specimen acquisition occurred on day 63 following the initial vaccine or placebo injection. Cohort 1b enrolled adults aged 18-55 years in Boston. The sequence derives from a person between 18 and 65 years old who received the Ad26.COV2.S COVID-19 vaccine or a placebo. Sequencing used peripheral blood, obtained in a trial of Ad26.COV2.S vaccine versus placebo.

The CDR3, as DNA: TGTGCCAGCAGCTTGGGGGGACAGGGGTTTCCAGAGACCCAGTACTTC. Translating it yields CASSLGGQGFPETQYF. The rearrangement joins TRBV13 to TRBJ2-5; the match to TRBD1 covers 10 bases. V gave up 3 bases and J gave up 4 bases; unmatched junction bases: 8. The CDR3 contains 16 residues. Germline-derived CDR1 and CDR2 are PRHDT and FYEKMQ (reference sequence).